This TCR beta chain was observed in a study of early T cells in non-severe SARS-CoV-2 infection. Whole-study findings and limits: VDJdb-based annotation leaned toward anti-spike CD8 responses and missed private and CD4 specificities.

One entry per CDR3 protein results from TCRdb running MiXCR on the 5' RACE reads. The profile covers under 85,000 distinct CDR3 sequences, with roughly 10% appearing a single time and around 6.7% taken by the ten largest. Only a few counts were recorded for this clonotype. No antigen is known for it. This sequence originates from an adult who was a healthcare worker with PCR-confirmed SARS-CoV-2 infection or an uninfected control (not recorded which). Sequenced input: whole blood.

CDR3 sequence reads: CASSYTGLAGERDTQYF. CDR3 nucleotides: TGTGCCAGCAGTTACACGGGACTAGCGGGAGAGAGGGATACGCAGTATTTT. The J gene is TRBJ2-3, the V gene TRBV6-6; 14 nucleotides match TRBD2. The V gene's germline CDR1 is MNHNY and CDR2 SVGAGI (reference sequence). This CDR3 has 17 amino acids. Trimming at V came to 2 bases and at J to 6 bases, leaving 7 bases not matched to a gene.